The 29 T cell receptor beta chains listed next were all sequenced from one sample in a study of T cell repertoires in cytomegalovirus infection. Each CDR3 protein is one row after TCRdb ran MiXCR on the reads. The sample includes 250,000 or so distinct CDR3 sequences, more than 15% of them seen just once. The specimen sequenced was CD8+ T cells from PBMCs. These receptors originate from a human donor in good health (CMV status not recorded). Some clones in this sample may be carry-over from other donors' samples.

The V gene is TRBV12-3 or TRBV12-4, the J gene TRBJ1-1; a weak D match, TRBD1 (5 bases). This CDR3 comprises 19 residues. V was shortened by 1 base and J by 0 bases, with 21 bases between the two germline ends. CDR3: CASSLDLGTQIPMNTEAFF. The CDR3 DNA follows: TGTGCCAGCAGTTTAGATCTGGGGACCCAAATTCCCATGAACACTGAAGCTTTCTTT.

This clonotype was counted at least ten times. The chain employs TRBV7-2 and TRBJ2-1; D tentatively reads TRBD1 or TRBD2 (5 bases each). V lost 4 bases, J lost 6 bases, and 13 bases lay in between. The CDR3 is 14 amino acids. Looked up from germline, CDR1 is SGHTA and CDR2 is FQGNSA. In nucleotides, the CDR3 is TGTGCCAGCAGCTGGGGGTATTTAAGCAATGAGCAGTTCTTC. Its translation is CASSWGYLSNEQFF.

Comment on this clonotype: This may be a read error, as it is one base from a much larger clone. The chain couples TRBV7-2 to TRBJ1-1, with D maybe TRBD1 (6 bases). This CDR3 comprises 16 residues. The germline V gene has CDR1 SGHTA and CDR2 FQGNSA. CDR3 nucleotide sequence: TGTGTCAGCAGCTTAGCAGCCGGGGGCGCGTCGGTTGAAGCTTTCTTT. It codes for CVSSLAAGGASVEAFF.

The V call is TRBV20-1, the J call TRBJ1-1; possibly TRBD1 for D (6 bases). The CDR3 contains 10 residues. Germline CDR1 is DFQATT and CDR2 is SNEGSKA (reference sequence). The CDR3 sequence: CQDRYTEAFF. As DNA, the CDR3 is TGCCAGGACAGATACACTGAAGCTTTCTTT.

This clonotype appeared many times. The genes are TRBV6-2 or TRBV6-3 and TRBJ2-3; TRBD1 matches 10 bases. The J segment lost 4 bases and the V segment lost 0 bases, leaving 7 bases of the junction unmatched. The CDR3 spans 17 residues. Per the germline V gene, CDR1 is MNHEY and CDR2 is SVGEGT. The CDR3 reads CASSYSTGGEFADTQYF. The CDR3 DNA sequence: TGTGCCAGCAGTTACTCGACAGGGGGCGAGTTCGCAGATACGCAGTATTTT.

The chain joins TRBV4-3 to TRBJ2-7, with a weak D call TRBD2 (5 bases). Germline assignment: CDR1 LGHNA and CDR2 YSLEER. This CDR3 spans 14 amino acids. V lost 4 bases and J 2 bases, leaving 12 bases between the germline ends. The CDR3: CASSPSRVAYEQYF. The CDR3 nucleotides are TGCGCCAGCAGCCCCTCGAGGGTGGCCTACGAGCAGTACTTC.

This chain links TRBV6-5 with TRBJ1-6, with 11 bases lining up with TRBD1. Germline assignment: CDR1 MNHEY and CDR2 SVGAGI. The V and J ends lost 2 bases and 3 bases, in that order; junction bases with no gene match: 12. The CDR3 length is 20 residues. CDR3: CASSYTGWDRGTFYNSPLHF. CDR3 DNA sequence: TGTGCCAGCAGTTACACTGGCTGGGACAGGGGGACCTTCTATAATTCACCCCTCCACTTT.

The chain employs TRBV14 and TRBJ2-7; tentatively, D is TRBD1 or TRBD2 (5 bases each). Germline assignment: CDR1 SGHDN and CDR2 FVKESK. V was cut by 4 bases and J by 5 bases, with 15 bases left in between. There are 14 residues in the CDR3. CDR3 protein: CASSPIRGVDEQYF. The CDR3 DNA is TGTGCCAGCAGCCCTATTCGGGGCGTGGACGAGCAGTACTTC.

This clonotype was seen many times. The CDR3 nucleotides read TGTGCCAGCAGCCCGGGGGACTTGCAGGAGTTCTTC. Residues: CASSPGDLQEFF. The rearrangement links TRBV7-8 to TRBJ2-1, with a tentative D call TRBD2 (6 bases). V was cut by 5 bases and J by 14 bases, with 16 bases left in between. Germline CDR1 is SGHVS and CDR2 is FQNEAQ. The CDR3 sequence is 12 residues long.

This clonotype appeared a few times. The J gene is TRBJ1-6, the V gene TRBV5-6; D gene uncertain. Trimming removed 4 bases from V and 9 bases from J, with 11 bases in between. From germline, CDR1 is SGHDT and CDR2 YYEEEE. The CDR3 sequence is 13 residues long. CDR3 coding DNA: TGTGCCAGCAGCCTGTTAGCCAGTTCACCCCTCCACTTT. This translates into CASSLLASSPLHF.

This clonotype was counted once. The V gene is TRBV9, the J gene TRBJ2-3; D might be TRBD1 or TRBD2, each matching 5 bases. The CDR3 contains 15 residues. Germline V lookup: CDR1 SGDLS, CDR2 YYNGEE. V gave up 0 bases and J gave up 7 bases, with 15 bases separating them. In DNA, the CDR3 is TGTGCCAGCAGCGTAGCGGGGTGGGGCACGAATACGCAGTATTTT. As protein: CASSVAGWGTNTQYF.

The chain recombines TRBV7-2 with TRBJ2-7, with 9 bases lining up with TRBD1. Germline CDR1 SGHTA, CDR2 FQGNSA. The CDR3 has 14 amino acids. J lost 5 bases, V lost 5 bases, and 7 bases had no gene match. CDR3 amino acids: CASSEADRGDEQYF. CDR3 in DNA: TGTGCCAGCAGCGAAGCTGACAGGGGGGACGAGCAGTACTTC.

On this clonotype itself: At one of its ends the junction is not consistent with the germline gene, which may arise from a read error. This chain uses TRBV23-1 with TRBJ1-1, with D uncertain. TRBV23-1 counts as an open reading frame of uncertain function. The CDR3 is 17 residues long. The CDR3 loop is CASSQLISRFWNTEAFF. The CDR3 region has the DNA TGCGCCAGCAGCCAATTGATATCAAGGTTTTGGAATACTGAAGCTTTCTTT.

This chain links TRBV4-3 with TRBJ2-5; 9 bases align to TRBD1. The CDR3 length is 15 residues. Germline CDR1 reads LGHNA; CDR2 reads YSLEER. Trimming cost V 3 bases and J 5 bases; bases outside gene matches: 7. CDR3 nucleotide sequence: TGCGCCAGCAGCCAGGACAGGGGAACCGGGGAGACCCAGTACTTC. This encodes CASSQDRGTGETQYF.

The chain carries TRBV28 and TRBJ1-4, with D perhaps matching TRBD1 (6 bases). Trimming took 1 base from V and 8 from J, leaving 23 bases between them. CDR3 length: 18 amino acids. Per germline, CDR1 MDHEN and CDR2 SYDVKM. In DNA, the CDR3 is TGTGCCAGCAGTTTATTATGGGGCCACGCGACAGGACCAGAAAAACTGTTTTTT. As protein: CASSLLWGHATGPEKLFF.

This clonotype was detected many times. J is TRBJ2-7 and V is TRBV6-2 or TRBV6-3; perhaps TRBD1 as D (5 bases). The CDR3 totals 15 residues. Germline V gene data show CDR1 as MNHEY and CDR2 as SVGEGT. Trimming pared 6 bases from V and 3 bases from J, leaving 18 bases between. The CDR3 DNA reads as TGTGCCAGCAGAACTAATACGGGCAGGGACTACGAGCAGTACTTC. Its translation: CASRTNTGRDYEQYF.

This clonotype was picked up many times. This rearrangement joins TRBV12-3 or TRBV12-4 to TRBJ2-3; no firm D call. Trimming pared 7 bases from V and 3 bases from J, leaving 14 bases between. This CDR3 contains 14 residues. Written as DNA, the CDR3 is TGTGCCAGCACTCAAATTCGGCCGACAGATACGCAGTATTTT. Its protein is CASTQIRPTDTQYF.

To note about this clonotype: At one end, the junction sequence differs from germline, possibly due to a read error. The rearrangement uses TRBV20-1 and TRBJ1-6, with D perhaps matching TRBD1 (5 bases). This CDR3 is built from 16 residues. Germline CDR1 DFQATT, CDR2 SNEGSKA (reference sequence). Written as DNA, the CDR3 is TGCGGTGCTAGAGATCTCCGCGGGGCGGATAATTCACCCCTCCACTTT. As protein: CGARDLRGADNSPLHF.

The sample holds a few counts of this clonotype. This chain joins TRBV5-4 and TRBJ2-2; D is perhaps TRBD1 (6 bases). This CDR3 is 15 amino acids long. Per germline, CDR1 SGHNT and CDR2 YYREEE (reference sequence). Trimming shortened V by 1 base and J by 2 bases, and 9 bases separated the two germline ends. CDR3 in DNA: TGTGCCAGCAGCTTGAGGGACACAAACACCGGGGAGCTGTTTTTT. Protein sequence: CASSLRDTNTGELFF.

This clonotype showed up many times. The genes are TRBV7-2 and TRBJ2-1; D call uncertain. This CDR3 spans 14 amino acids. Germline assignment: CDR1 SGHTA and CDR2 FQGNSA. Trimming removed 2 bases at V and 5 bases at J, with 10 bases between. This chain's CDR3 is CASSLLTGNNEQFF. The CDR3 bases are TGTGCCAGCAGCTTACTCACGGGCAACAATGAGCAGTTCTTC.

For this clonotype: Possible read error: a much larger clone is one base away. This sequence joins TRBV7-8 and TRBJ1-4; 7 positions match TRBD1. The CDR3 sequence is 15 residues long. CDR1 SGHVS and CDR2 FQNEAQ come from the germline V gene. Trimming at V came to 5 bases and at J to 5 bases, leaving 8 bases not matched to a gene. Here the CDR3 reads CASSRGTVRNEKLFF. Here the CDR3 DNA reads TGTGCCAGCAGCAGAGGGACAGTGAGAAATGAAAAACTGTTTTTT.

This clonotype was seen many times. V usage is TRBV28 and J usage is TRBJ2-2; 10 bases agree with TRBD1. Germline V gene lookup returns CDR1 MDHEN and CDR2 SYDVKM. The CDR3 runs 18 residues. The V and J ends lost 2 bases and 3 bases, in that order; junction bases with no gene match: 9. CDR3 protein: CASSLRDRGHIDTGELFF. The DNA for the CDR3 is TGTGCCAGCAGTTTACGTGACAGGGGGCATATTGACACCGGGGAGCTGTTTTTT. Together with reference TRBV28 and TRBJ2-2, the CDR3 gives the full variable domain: DVKVTQSSRYLVKRTGEKVFLECVQDMDHENMFWYRQDPGLGLRLIYFSYDVKMKEKGDIPEGYSVSREKKERFSLILESASTNQTSMYLCASSLRDRGHIDTGELFFGEGSRLTVL.

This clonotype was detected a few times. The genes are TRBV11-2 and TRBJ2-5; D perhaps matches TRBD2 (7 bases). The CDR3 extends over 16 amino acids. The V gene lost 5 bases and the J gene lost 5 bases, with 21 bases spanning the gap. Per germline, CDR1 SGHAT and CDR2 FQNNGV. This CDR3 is CASSQMGGGPSETQYF. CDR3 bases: TGTGCCAGCAGCCAGATGGGGGGGGGGCCTTCGGAGACCCAGTACTTC.

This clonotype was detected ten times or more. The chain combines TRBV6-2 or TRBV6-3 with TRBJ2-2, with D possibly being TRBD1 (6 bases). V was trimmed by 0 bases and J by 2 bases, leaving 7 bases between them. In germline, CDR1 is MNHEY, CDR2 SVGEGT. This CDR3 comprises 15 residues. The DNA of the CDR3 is TGTGCCAGCAGTTACTCAGGGGGAAACACCGGGGAGCTGTTTTTT. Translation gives CASSYSGGNTGELFF.

CDR3 DNA: TGTGCCAGCAGTTTAAAGGCGCAGGGCTTCTCCTACGAGCAGTACTTC. It is translated as CASSLKAQGFSYEQYF. This sequence joins TRBV28 and TRBJ2-7, with TRBD1 as a possible D gene (5 bases). Trimming shortened V by 2 bases and J by 0 bases, and 14 bases separated the two germline ends. Germline V gene data show CDR1 as MDHEN and CDR2 as SYDVKM. The CDR3 has 16 amino acids.

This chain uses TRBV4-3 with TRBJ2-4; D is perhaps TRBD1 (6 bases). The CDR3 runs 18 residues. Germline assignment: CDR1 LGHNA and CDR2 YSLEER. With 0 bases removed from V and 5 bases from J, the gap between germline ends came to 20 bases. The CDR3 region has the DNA TGCGCCAGCAGCCAAGAGGGCCCCGGGACACTACCAGAAAACATTCAGTACTTC. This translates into CASSQEGPGTLPENIQYF.

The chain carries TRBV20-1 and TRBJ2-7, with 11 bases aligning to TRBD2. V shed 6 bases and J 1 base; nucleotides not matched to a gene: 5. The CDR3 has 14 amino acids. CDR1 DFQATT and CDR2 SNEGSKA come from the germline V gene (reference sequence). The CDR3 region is CSAATSGGSYEQYF. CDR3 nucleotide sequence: TGCAGTGCAGCAACTAGCGGGGGATCCTACGAGCAGTACTTC.

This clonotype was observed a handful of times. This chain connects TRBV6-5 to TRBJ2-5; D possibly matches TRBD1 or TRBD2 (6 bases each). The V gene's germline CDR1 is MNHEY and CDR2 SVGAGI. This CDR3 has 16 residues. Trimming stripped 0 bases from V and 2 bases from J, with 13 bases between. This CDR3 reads CASSYSRGAQQETQYF. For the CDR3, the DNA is TGTGCCAGCAGTTACTCGAGGGGGGCCCAACAAGAGACCCAGTACTTC.

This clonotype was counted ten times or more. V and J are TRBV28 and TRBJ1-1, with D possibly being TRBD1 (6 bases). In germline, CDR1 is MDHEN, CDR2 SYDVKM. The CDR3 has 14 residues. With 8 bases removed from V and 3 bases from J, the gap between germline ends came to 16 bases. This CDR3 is CASYLGGRHTEAFF. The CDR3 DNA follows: TGTGCCAGCTACCTTGGGGGGCGGCACACTGAAGCTTTCTTT.